One and the same sample provided the 21 T cell receptor beta chains below, sequenced in a study of human T cells and chemical hapten exposure. Time point specified: pre-sensitization, week 0. Specified treatment: therapeutic diphenylcyclopropenone sensitization with weekly scalp DPC. TCRdb called the RACE reads again in MiXCR, with one record for every CDR3 protein. The sample consists of a few hundred thousand distinct CDR3 sequences, about 5% of them appearing once. The sequences come from whole blood, collected in connection with sensitization to the hapten diphenylcyclopropenone (DPC). Receptors originate from a woman aged 18-29 years with alopecia areata. Some clones in this sample may be carry-over from other donors' samples.

This clonotype was seen ten or more times. The chain links TRBV18 to TRBJ2-7, with D uncertain. In germline, CDR1 is KGHSH, CDR2 LQKENI. There are 13 residues in the CDR3. Trimming took 0 bases from V and 5 from J, leaving 8 bases between them. CDR3 nucleotide sequence: TGTGCCAGCTCACCACCGGGGTCTAACGAGCAGTACTTC. This codes for CASSPPGSNEQYF.

This rearrangement joins TRBV27 to TRBJ2-3, with 7 bases that match TRBD2. In germline, CDR1 is MNHEY, CDR2 SMNVEV (reference sequence). Trimming removed 3 bases from V and 3 bases from J; junction bases left unmatched: 6. The CDR3 loop spans 15 amino acids. The CDR3 DNA follows: TGTGCCAGCAGTTTGTATATTAGCGGGACAGATACGCAGTATTTT. Protein sequence: CASSLYISGTDTQYF.

This CDR3 is CASSLKRGEFYF. The DNA for the CDR3 is TGTGCCAGCAGCTTGAAGCGGGGGGAATTCTACTTC. The chain links TRBV7-9 to TRBJ2-5; 9 positions agree with TRBD2. The V gene's germline CDR1 is SEHNR and CDR2 FQNEAQ (reference sequence). The CDR3 covers 12 residues. The J segment lost 14 bases and the V segment lost 3 bases, leaving 7 bases of the junction unmatched. Supplemented by reference TRBV7-9 and TRBJ2-5, the full variable domain reads DTGVSQNPRHKITKRGQNVTFRCDPISEHNRLYWYRQTLGQGPEFLTYFQNEAQLEKSRLLSDRFSAERPKGSFSTLEIQRTEQGDSAMYLCASSLKRGEFYFGPGTRLLVL.

This clonotype has at least ten counts. The CDR3 DNA is TGCGCCAGCAGCCGCGGACAGGGGGCAAGTGATACGCAGTATTTT. As protein: CASSRGQGASDTQYF. The chain employs TRBV4-1 and TRBJ2-3; the match to TRBD1 covers 11 bases. Unmatched junction bases numbered 6, after V lost 4 bases and J lost 6 bases. This CDR3 is 15 amino acids long. Germline lookup yields CDR1 MGHRA and CDR2 YSYEKL.

This clonotype was seen many times. The chain has TRBV27 and TRBJ1-2; no clear D. CDR3 length: 14 residues. Germline values: CDR1 MNHEY, CDR2 SMNVEV (reference sequence). V lost 5 bases to trimming and J lost 4 bases, with 14 bases between them. The CDR3 DNA sequence: TGTGCCAGCAGTCCCTTGAAGAGCTTCTATGGCTACACCTTC. Amino acid sequence: CASSPLKSFYGYTF.

As concerns this clonotype: This may come from a read error, since a much larger clone is one base off. The chain links TRBV4-2 to TRBJ2-3; 8 bases are a match to TRBD2. The ends lost 3 bases at V and 1 base at J; junction bases unmatched: 3. The germline V gene encodes CDR1 LGHNA and CDR2 YNFKEQ. The CDR3 totals 15 residues. CDR3 region: CASSQSSGGTDTQYF. CDR3 nucleotide sequence: TGTGCCAGCAGCCAGAGTAGCGGGGGCACAGATACGCAGTATTTT.

The rearrangement joins TRBV28 to TRBJ1-5; 9 nucleotides agree with TRBD1. V shed 7 bases and J 5 bases; nucleotides not matched to a gene: 3. The CDR3 extends over 13 amino acids. CDR1 is MDHEN and CDR2 is SYDVKM in the germline V gene. CDR3 protein: CASIGQGHQPQHF. CDR3 sequence (DNA): TGTGCCAGCATTGGACAGGGGCATCAGCCCCAGCATTTT.

This clonotype occurred many times. The chain carries TRBV6-2 or TRBV6-3 and TRBJ1-5; tentatively, D is TRBD1 (5 bases). V was shortened by 6 bases and J by 4 bases, with 10 bases between the two germline ends. This CDR3 is 13 amino acids long. From germline, CDR1 is MNHEY and CDR2 SVGEGT. CDR3 in amino acids: CASRKAGNQPQHF. The CDR3 DNA reads TGTGCCAGCAGAAAAGCAGGGAATCAGCCCCAGCATTTT.

A single count supports this clonotype. Since a much larger clone is just one base distant, this may be a read error. The chain is built from TRBV7-2 and TRBJ2-7, with D uncertain. There are 14 residues in the CDR3. The V gene lost 1 base and the J gene lost 4 bases, with 11 bases spanning the gap. The germline V gene has CDR1 SGHTA and CDR2 FQGNSA. CDR3 nucleotide sequence: TGTACCAGCAGCTTAGGGGCCGCTATTTACGAGCAGTACTTC. Translated: CTSSLGAAIYEQYF.

This clonotype was seen a handful of times. The V and J genes are TRBV14 and TRBJ2-3, with D possibly being TRBD2 (7 bases). V was shortened by 1 base and J by 6 bases, with 17 bases between the two germline ends. CDR1 and CDR2 (germline): SGHDN, FVKESK. The CDR3 extends over 16 amino acids. CDR3 in DNA: TGTGCCAGCAGCCAAGTAACGCCGGGGGGCCGGGATACGCAGTATTTT. Translation gives CASSQVTPGGRDTQYF.

This clonotype was seen at least ten times. This sequence joins TRBV6-6 and TRBJ1-1; D ambiguous. Trimming removed 3 bases from V and 8 bases from J, with 10 bases in between. The germline gives CDR1 MNHNY, CDR2 SVGAGI (reference sequence). This CDR3 has 12 residues. CDR3 DNA sequence: TGTGCCAGCAGTTATCAGCAGGAAGAAGCTTTCTTT. This gives the protein CASSYQQEEAFF.

This clonotype was observed many times. The chain employs TRBV6-1 and TRBJ1-5, with 8 bases fitting TRBD1. This CDR3 comprises 18 residues. Germline V CDR1 and CDR2: MNHNS, SASEGT. Losses at the gene ends were 6 bases for V and 2 bases for J; bases not matched to a gene: 15. As DNA, the CDR3 is TGTGCCAGCAGACTCGGACAGGGTCTAGGGTTGGGCAATCAGCCCCAGCATTTT. Translating it yields CASRLGQGLGLGNQPQHF.

This clonotype turned up a few times. This rearrangement joins TRBV12-3 or TRBV12-4 to TRBJ1-2, with 9 bases aligning to TRBD1. The ends lost 6 bases at V and 1 base at J; junction bases unmatched: 3. This CDR3 contains 14 residues. CDR3 residues: CASRGGQGNYGYTF. The CDR3 bases are TGTGCCAGCAGGGGGGGACAGGGTAACTATGGCTACACCTTC.

The rearrangement uses TRBV5-8 and TRBJ2-2; TRBD2 agrees at 8 bases. The CDR3 runs 16 residues. The V segment lost 0 bases and the J segment 4 bases; nucleotides outside the gene matches: 5. Germline V gives CDR1 SGHTS, CDR2 YDEGEE. CDR3 sequence: CASSLEGLARTGELFF. In DNA form, the CDR3 reads TGTGCCAGCAGCTTGGAAGGACTAGCCCGCACCGGGGAGCTGTTTTTT.

This clonotype was recorded a few times. This chain uses TRBV27 with TRBJ2-5; D gene unclear. CDR1 is MNHEY, CDR2 SMNVEV, per germline (reference sequence). This CDR3 contains 13 residues. V was pared by 5 bases and J by 3 bases, with 10 bases between. In DNA form, the CDR3 reads TGTGCCAGCAGTCGGCAGCTAGAAGAGACCCAGTACTTC. As protein: CASSRQLEETQYF.

This clonotype was detected many times. The chain uses TRBV11-3 and TRBJ2-5; 10 bases map to TRBD1. Germline lookup yields CDR1 SGHNT and CDR2 YENEEA. V lost 5 bases, J lost 3 bases, and 6 bases stayed unmatched. The length of the CDR3 is 15 residues. In DNA, the CDR3 is TGTGCCAGCAGCGCCCGGACAGGGGGTGAAGAGACCCAGTACTTC. This codes for CASSARTGGEETQYF.

This clonotype was detected ten times or more. This sequence joins TRBV4-3 and TRBJ2-2; D is ambiguous. CDR1 and CDR2 (germline): LGHNA, YSLEER. The CDR3 extends over 14 amino acids. V lost 1 base to trimming and J lost 1 base, with 4 bases between them. CDR3 protein: CASSQAQNTGELFF. CDR3 DNA sequence: TGCGCCAGCAGCCAAGCTCAGAACACCGGGGAGCTGTTTTTT.

This clonotype was counted many times. The V gene is TRBV10-3, the J gene TRBJ2-3; D is ambiguous. The CDR3 has 13 amino acids. From germline, CDR1 is ENHRY and CDR2 SYGVKD. The ends were cut back, 11 bases at V and 1 base at J, with 13 bases in the middle. The CDR3 DNA follows: TGTGCCCTCGCCGAATCGGGCACAGATACGCAGTATTTT. Translating it yields CALAESGTDTQYF.

This clonotype occurred many times. The chain combines TRBV6-2 or TRBV6-3 with TRBJ2-1, with D perhaps matching TRBD2 (6 bases). The ends were cut back, 4 bases at V and 0 bases at J, with 10 bases in the middle. This CDR3 spans 15 amino acids. The germline V gene encodes CDR1 MNHEY and CDR2 SVGEGT. CDR3 DNA sequence: TGTGCCAGCAGTTCCGGGGGTGCCTCCTACAATGAGCAGTTCTTC. It specifies CASSSGGASYNEQFF.

There are a few counts of this clonotype. The rearrangement joins TRBV4-3 to TRBJ2-1; 7 positions agree with TRBD1. J was trimmed by 8 bases and V by 4 bases; bases with no gene match: 11. Germline CDR1 and CDR2: LGHNA and YSLEER. The CDR3 spans 15 residues. The CDR3 DNA sequence: TGCGCCAGCAGCCCAGGGGGATCCGCCAGGGATGAGCAGTTCTTC. This encodes CASSPGGSARDEQFF.

Only a few counts were recorded for this clonotype. The chain uses TRBV6-2 or TRBV6-3 and TRBJ1-6; D gene uncertain. Germline-derived CDR1 and CDR2 are MNHEY and SVGEGT. The CDR3 is 14 residues long. Trimming shortened V by 5 bases and J by 6 bases, and 11 bases separated the two germline ends. As DNA, the CDR3 is TGTGCCAGCAGTCGGGCAGCTTTTAATTCACCCCTCCACTTT. Translated, it gives CASSRAAFNSPLHF.